This TCR beta chain is drawn from a study of T cell changes during pregnancy in multiple sclerosis. The germline gives CDR1 MNHNY, CDR2 SVGAGI (reference sequence). The CDR3 totals 12 residues. Trimming left V 2 bases short and J 6 bases short, with 8 bases between. This clone was counted between two and nine times. The table came from immunoSEQ multiplex PCR; TCRdb's copy has only in-frame clones and leaves some out. The sample records 35,000 to 45,000 clones, 85% to 90% being singletons. The chain is built from TRBV6-6 and TRBJ2-7; D is perhaps TRBD2 (5 bases). Sequences were derived from CD4+ T cells from peripheral blood mononuclear cells, sampled in the first trimester of pregnancy. This receptor was obtained from a female donor with multiple sclerosis, enrolled in a pregnancy study. CDR3 nucleotides: TGTGCCAGCAGTTACCTGGACTCCGAGCAGTACTTC. Its protein product is CASSYLDSEQYF.